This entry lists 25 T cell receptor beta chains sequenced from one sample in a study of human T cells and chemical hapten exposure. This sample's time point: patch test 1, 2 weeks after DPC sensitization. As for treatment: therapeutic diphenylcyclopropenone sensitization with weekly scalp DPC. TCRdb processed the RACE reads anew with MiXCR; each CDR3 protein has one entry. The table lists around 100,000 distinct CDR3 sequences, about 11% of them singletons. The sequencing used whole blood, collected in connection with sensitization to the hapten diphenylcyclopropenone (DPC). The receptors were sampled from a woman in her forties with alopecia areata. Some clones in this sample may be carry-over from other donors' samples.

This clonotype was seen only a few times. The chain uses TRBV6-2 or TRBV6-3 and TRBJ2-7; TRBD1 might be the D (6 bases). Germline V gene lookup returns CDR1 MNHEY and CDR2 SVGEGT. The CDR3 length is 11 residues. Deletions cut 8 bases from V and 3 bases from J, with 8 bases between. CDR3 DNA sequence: TGTGCCAGCTTGGACAGCTACGAGCAGTACTTC. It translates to CASLDSYEQYF.

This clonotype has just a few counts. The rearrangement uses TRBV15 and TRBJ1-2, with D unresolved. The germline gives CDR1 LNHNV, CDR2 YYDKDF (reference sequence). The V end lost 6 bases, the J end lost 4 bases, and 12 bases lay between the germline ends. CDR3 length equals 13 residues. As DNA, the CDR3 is TGTGCCACCAGTACCCGAGAGGGCTATGGCTACACCTTC. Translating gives CATSTREGYGYTF.

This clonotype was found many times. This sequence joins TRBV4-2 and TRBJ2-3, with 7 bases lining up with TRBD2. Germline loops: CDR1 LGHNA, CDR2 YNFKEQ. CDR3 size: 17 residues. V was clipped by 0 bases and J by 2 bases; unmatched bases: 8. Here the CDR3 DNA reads TGTGCCAGCAGCCAAGATCGCAGCGGGGCCCCCACAGATACGCAGTATTTT. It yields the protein CASSQDRSGAPTDTQYF.

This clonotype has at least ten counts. CDR3 sequence reads: CASSYQESQHF. Written as DNA, the CDR3 is TGTGCCAGCAGTTACCAGGAGTCCCAGCATTTT. The J gene is TRBJ1-5, the V gene TRBV6-2 or TRBV6-3; D call uncertain. CDR1 and CDR2 (germline): MNHEY, SVGEGT. CDR3 length equals 11 residues. V gave up 2 bases and J gave up 11 bases, with 7 bases separating them.

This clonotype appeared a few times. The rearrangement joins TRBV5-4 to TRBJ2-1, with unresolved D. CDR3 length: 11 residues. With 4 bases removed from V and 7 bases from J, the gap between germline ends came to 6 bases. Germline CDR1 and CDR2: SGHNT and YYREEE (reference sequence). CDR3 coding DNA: TGTGCCAGCAGCGGACGGAATGAGCAGTTCTTC. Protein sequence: CASSGRNEQFF.

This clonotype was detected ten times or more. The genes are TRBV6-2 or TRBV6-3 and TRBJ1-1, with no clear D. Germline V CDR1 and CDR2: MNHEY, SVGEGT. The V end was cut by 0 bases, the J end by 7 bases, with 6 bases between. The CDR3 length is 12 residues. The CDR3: CASSYSRVEAFF. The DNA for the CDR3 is TGTGCCAGCAGTTACTCAAGAGTTGAAGCTTTCTTT.

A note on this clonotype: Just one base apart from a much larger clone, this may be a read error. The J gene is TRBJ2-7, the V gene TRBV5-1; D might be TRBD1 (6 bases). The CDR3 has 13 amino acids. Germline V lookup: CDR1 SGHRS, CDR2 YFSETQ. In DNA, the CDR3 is TGCGCCAGCAGGTTGGACAGCAGTCGCGAGCAGTACTTC. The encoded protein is CASRLDSSREQYF.

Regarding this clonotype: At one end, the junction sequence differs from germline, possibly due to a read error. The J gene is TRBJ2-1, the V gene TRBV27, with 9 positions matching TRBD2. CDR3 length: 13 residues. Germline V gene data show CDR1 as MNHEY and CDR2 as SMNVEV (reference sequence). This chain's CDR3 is CASNFASGNGQFF. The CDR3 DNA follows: TGTGCCAGCAACTTCGCTAGCGGGAATGGGCAGTTCTTC.

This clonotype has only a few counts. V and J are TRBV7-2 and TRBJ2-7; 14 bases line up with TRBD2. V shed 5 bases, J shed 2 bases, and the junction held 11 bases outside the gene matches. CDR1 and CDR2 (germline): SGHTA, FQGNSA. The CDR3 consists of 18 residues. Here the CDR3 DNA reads TGTGCCAGCAGCCAAGGACTAGCGGGAGGAAGGTGGACCTACGAGCAGTACTTC. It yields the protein CASSQGLAGGRWTYEQYF.

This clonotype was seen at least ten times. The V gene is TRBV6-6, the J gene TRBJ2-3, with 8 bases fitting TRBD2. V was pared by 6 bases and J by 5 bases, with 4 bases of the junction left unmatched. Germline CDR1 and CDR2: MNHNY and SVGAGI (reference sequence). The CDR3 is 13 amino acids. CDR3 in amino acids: CASRAGGIDTQYF. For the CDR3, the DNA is TGTGCCAGCAGGGCGGGGGGAATAGATACGCAGTATTTT.

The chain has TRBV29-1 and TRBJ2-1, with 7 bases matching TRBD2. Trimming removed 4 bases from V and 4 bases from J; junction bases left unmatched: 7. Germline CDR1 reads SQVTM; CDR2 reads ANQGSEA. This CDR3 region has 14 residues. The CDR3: CSVGKAGSYNEQFF. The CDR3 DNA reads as TGCAGCGTTGGGAAAGCGGGGAGTTACAATGAGCAGTTCTTC.

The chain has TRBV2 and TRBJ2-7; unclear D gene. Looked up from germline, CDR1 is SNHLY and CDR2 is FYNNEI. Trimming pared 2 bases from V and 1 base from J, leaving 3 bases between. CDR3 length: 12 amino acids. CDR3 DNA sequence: TGTGCCAGCAGTGAACAGTCCTACGAGCAGTACTTC. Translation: CASSEQSYEQYF.

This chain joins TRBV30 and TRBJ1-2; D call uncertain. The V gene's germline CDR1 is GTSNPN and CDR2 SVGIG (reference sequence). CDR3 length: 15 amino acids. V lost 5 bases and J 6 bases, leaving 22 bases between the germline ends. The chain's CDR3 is CAWGLGRWPSNGYTF. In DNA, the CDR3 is TGTGCCTGGGGGTTGGGGAGATGGCCTTCGAATGGCTACACCTTC.

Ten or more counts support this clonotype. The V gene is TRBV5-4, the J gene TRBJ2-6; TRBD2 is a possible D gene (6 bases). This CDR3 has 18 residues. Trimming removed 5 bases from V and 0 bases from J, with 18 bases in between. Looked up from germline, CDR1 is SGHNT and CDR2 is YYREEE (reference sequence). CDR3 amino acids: CASRGAGTFSSGANVLTF. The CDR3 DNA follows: TGTGCCAGCAGGGGTGCCGGGACTTTCAGCTCTGGGGCCAACGTCCTGACTTTC.

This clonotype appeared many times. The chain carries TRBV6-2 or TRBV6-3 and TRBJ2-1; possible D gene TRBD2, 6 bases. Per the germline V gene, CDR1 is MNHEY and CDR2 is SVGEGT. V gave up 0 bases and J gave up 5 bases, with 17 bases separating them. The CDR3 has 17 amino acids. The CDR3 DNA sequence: TGTGCCAGCAGTTACTCGAAGTTGACTCCGGGGGACAATGAGCAGTTCTTC. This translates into CASSYSKLTPGDNEQFF.

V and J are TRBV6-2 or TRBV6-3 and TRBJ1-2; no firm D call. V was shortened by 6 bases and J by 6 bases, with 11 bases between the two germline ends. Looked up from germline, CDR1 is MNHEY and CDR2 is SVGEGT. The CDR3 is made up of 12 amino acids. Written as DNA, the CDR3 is TGTGCCAGCAGCCCCCCTCTGCATGGCTACACCTTC. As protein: CASSPPLHGYTF.

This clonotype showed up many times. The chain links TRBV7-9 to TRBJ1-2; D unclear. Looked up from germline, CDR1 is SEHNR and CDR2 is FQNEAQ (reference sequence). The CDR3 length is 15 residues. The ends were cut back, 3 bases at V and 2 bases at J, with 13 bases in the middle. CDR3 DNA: TGTGCCAGCAGCTTCACTCTAGGGAACAACTATGGCTACACCTTC. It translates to CASSFTLGNNYGYTF.

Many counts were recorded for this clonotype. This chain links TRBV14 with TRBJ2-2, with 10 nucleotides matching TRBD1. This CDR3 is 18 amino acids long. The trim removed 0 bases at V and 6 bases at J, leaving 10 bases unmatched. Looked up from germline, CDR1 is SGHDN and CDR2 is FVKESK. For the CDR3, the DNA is TGTGCCAGCAGCCAAGATTTTGTGCGGGACAGGGGCGCCGGGGAGCTGTTTTTT. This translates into CASSQDFVRDRGAGELFF.

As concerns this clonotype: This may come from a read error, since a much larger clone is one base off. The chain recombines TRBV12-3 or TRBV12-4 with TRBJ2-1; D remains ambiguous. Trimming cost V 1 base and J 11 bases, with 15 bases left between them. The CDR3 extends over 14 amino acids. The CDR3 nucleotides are TGTGCCAGCAGTTTAGGGTATAGCCCACTTCAGCAGTTCTTC. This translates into CASSLGYSPLQQFF.

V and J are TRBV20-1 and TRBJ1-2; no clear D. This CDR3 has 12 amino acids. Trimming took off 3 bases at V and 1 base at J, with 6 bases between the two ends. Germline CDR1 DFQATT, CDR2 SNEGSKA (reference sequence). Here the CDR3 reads CSARPINYGYTF. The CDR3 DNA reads TGCAGTGCTAGGCCTATTAACTATGGCTACACCTTC.

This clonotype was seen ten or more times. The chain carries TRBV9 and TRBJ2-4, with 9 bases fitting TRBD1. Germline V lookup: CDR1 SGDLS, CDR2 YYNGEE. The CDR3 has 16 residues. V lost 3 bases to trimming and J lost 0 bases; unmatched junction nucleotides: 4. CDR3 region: CASSERDREAKNIQYF. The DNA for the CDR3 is TGTGCCAGCAGCGAGAGGGACAGGGAAGCCAAAAACATTCAGTACTTC.

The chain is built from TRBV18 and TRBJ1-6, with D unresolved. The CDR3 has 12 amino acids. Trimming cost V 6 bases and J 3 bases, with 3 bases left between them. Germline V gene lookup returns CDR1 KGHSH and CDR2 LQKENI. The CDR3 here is CASSYYNSPLHF. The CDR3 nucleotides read TGTGCCAGCTCCTACTATAATTCACCCCTCCACTTT. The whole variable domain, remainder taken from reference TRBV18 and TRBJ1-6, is NAGVMQNPRHLVRRRGQEARLRCSPMKGHSHVYWYRQLPEEGLKFMVYLQKENIIDESGMPKERFSAEFPKEGPSILRIQQVVRGDSAAYFCASSYYNSPLHFGNGTRLTVT.

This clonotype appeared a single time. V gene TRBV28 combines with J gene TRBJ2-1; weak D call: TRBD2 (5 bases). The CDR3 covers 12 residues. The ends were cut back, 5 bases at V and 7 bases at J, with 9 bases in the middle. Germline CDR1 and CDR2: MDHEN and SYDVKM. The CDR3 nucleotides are TGTGCCAGCAGTCCTAGCAGGAATGAGCAGTTCTTC. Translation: CASSPSRNEQFF.

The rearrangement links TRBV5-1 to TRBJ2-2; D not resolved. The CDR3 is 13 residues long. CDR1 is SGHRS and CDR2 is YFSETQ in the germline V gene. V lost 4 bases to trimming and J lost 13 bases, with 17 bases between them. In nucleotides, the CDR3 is TGCGCCAGCAGCCCCCGAGGACCGGATGCGCTGTTTTTT. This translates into CASSPRGPDALFF.

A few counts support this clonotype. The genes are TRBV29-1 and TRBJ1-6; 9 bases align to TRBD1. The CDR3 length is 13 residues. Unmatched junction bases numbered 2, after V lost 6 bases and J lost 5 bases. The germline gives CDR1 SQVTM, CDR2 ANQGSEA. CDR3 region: CSVWTGDNSPLHF. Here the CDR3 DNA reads TGCAGCGTCTGGACAGGGGATAATTCACCCCTCCACTTT. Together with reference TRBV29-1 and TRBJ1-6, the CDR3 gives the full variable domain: SAVISQKPSRDICQRGTSLTIQCQVDSQVTMMFWYRQQPGQSLTLIATANQGSEATYESGFVIDKFPISRPNLTFSTLTVSNMSPEDSSIYLCSVWTGDNSPLHFGNGTRLTVT.